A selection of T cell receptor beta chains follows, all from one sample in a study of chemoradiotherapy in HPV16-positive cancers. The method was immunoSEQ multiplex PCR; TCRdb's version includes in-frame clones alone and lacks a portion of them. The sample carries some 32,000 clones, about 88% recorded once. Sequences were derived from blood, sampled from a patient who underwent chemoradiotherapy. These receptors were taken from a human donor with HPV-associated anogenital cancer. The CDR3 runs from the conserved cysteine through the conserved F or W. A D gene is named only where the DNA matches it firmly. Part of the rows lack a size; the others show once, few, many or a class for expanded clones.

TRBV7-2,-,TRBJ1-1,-,TGTGCCAGCAGCCCTAGTCTGAACACTGAAGCTTTCTTT,CASSPSLNTEAFF
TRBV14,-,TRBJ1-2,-,TGTGCCAGCAGTCCAACAGACCGTGCTGGCTACACCTTC,CASSPTDRAGYTF
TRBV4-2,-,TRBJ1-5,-,TGTGCCAGCAGCCCCTCCTCTAGCAATCAGCCCCAGCATTTT,CASSPSSSNQPQHF
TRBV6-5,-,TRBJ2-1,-,TGTGCCAGCAGTCTCCTCCCTCCGGGCAATGAGCAGTTCTTC,CASSLLPPGNEQFF
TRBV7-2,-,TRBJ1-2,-,TGTGCCAGCAGCCCTTCCCTAAAACAGGGTTATGGCTACACCTTC,CASSPSLKQGYGYTF
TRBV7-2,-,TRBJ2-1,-,TGTGCCAGCAGCACGCCGGGGGCGCCATCCTACAATGAGCAGTTCTTC,CASSTPGAPSYNEQFF
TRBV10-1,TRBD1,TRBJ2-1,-,TGCGCCAGCAGTGAGGGCGGACAGGGGGCTTTGGATGAGCAGTTCTTC,CASSEGGQGALDEQFF
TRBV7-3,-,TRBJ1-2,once,TGTGCCAGCAGCCCTGGTTCTCTACCCCCCTTAGGCTACACCTTC,CASSPGSLPPLGYTF
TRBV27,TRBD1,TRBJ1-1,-,TGTGCCAGCAGTCGCACAGGGGGCGAGGGAAGAGCTTTCTTT,CASSRTGGEGRAFF
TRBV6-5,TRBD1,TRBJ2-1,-,TGTGCCAGCAGTCCTGACAGGGGAGCCTACAATGAGCAGTTCTTC,CASSPDRGAYNEQFF
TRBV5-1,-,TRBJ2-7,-,TGCGCCAGCAGCTTGGGAGGTCGAGAATACGAGCAGTACTTC,CASSLGGREYEQYF
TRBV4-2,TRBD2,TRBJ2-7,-,TGTGCCAGCAGCCAAGTGTCAGCGGGGGGCCACGAGCAGTACTTC,CASSQVSAGGHEQYF
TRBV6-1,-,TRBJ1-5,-,TGTGCCAGCAGTGAAGCGGATACAGGGTATAGCAATCAGCCCCAGCATTTT,CASSEADTGYSNQPQHF
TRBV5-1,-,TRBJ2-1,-,TGCGCCAGCAGTAACCTAAATGCGGCCTTGGACAATGAGCAGTTCTTC,CASSNLNAALDNEQFF
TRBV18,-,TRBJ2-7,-,TGTGCCAGCTCACCAGACACAGGACGGCAGTACTTC,CASSPDTGRQYF
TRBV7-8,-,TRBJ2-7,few,TGTGCCAGCAGCTTAGGCCGACGGGATTCGAACGAGCAGTACTTC,CASSLGRRDSNEQYF
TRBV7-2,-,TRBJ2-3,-,TGTGCCAGCAGCTTAGTTAGAACAGATACGCAGTATTTT,CASSLVRTDTQYF
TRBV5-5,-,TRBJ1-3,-,TGTGCCAGCAGCGGTTCGGTTCACGGAGACACCATATATTTT,CASSGSVHGDTIYF
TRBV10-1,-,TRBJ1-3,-,TGCGCCAGCAGTGAGTCGGGAGAAGGGACCTCTGGAAACACCATATATTTT,CASSESGEGTSGNTIYF
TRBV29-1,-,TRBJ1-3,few,TGCAGCGCCCGAGGGTCTGCGGGCGCTGGAAACACCATATATTTT,CSARGSAGAGNTIYF
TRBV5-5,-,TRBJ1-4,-,TGTGCCAGCAGCATCCCCCGGGACGGGGGTGAAAAACTGTTTTTT,CASSIPRDGGEKLFF
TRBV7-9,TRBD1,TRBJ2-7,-,TGTGCCAGCAGCCACTGGACAGGGCCTGGCCACGAGCAGTACTTC,CASSHWTGPGHEQYF
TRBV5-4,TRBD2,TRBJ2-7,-,TGTGCCAGCAGCTTCGGACTAGCGGGAGAGATTGGGGAGCAGTACTTC,CASSFGLAGEIGEQYF
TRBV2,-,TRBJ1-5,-,TGTGCCAGCAGTGAAGACCAGTTTCAGCCCCAGCATTTT,CASSEDQFQPQHF
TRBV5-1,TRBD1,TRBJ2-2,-,TGCGCCAGCAGGGCCACAGGGGGCAAGGTCACCGGGGAGCTGTTTTTT,CASRATGGKVTGELFF
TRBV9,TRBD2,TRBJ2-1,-,TGTGCCAGCAGCTTGACTAGCGGGAGGGGAAGGGAGCAGTTCTTC,CASSLTSGRGREQFF
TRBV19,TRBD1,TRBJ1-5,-,TGTGCCAGTAGTTCCGCCTGGGTAATAAAGACAGGGGATATGGGACAGCCCCAGCATTTT,CASSSAWVIKTGDMGQPQHF
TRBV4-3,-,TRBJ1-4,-,TGCGCCAGCAGCCAAATCGACGGAATTAATGAAAAACTGTTTTTT,CASSQIDGINEKLFF
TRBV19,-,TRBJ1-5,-,TGTGCCAGTAGTATAGGACAGCGCGGGCAGCCCCAGCATTTT,CASSIGQRGQPQHF
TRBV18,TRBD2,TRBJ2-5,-,TGTGCCAGCTCACCCGCGACTTCTAGCGGGAAAGGGTTTGGGGAGACCCAGTACTTC,CASSPATSSGKGFGETQYF
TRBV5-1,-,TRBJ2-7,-,TGCGCCAGCAGCGAAAAGGGGAGAACCTACGAGCAGTACTTC,CASSEKGRTYEQYF